The T cell receptor (beta chain) described here comes from a study of OX40 agonist ivuxolimab in advanced cancers. Across the study: Ivuxolimab, an agonistic anti-OX40 (CD134) antibody, was given to patients.

Method: immunoSEQ multiplex PCR; TCRdb's copy keeps in-frame clones and lacks some. The sample holds fewer than 85,000 clones; more than 90% are singletons and the top ten take 0.3% to 0.4%. The germline V gene encodes CDR1 PRHDT and CDR2 FYEKMQ (reference sequence). The V gene end was trimmed by 1 base and the J gene end by 4 bases; junction bases not matched to a gene: 9. CDR3 length equals 18 residues. The source material was CD4+ or CD8+ T cells sorted from blood, sampled in a trial of the OX40 agonist ivuxolimab. The TCR sequence derives from an adult with an advanced solid tumor such as melanoma, head and neck, liver or kidney cancer. The rearrangement links TRBV13 to TRBJ2-3; 12 bases fit TRBD2. CDR3 in amino acids: CASSLAASGGAGADTQYF. The CDR3 nucleotides are TGTGCCAGCAGCTTAGCGGCTAGCGGGGGGGCCGGGGCAGATACGCAGTATTTT. Drawing the rest from reference TRBV13 and TRBJ2-3, the complete variable domain is AAGVIQSPRHLIKEKRETATLKCYPIPRHDTVYWYQQGPGQDPQFLISFYEKMQSDKGSIPDRFSAQQFSDYHSELNMSSLELGDSALYFCASSLAASGGAGADTQYFGPGTRLTVL.